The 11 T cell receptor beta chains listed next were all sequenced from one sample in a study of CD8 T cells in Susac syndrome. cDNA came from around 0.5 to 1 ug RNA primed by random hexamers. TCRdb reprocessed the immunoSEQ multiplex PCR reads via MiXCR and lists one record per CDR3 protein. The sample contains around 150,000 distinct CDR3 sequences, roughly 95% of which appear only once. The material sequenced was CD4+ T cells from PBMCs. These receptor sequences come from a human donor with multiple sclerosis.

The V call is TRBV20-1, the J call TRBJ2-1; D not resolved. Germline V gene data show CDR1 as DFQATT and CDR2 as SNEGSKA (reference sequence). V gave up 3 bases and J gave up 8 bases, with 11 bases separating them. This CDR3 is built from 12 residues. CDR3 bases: TGCAGTGCTAGGGGTCCCCTCCATGAGCAGTTCTTC. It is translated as CSARGPLHEQFF.

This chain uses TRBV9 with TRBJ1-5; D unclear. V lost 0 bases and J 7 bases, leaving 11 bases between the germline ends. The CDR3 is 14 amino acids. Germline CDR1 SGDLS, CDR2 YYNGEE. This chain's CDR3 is CASSVERARQPQHF. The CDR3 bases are TGTGCCAGCAGCGTAGAAAGGGCGCGACAGCCCCAGCATTTT.

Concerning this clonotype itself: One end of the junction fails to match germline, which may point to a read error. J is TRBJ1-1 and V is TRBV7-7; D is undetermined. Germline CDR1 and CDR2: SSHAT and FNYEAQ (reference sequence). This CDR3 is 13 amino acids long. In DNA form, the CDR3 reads TGTGCTAGCAGCTCCCACCTGAACACTGAAGCTTTCTTT. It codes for CASSSHLNTEAFF.

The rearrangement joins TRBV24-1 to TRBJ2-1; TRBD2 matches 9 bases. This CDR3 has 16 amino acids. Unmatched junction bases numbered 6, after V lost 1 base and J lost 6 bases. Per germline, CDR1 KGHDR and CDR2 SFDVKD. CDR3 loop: CATSDFGAGGGNEQFF. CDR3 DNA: TGTGCCACCAGTGATTTTGGAGCGGGGGGAGGCAATGAGCAGTTCTTC.

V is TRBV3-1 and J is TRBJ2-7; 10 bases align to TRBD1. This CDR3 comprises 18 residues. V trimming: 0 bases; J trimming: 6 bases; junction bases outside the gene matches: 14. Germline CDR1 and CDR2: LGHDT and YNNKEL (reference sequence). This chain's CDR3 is CASSQDLATDRGPGEQYF. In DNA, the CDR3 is TGTGCCAGCAGCCAAGATCTTGCAACCGACAGGGGGCCTGGCGAGCAGTACTTC.

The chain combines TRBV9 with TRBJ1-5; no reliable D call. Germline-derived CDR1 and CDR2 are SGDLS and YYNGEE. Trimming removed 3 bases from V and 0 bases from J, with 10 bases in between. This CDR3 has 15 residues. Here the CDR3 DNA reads TGTGCCAGCAGCGGAGACACGTATAGCAATCAGCCCCAGCATTTT. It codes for CASSGDTYSNQPQHF.

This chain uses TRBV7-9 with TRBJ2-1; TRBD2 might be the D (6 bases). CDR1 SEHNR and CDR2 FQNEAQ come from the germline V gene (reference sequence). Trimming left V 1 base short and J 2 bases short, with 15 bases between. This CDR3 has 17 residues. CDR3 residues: CASSLDVRRGPYNEQFF. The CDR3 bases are TGTGCCAGCAGCTTAGACGTCAGGAGGGGACCCTACAATGAGCAGTTCTTC.

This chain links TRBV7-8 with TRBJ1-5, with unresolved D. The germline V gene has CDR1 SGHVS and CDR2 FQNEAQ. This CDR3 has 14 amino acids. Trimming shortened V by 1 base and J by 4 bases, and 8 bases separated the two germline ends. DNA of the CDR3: TGTGCCAGCAGCTTAGTATTGGGAAATCAGCCCCAGCATTTT. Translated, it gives CASSLVLGNQPQHF.

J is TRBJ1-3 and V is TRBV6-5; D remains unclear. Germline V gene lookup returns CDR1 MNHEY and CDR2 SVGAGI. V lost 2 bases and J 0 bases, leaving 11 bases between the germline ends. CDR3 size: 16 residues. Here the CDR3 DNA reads TGTGCCAGCAGTTACGAGTCGCCCAGCTCTGGAAACACCATATATTTT. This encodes CASSYESPSSGNTIYF.

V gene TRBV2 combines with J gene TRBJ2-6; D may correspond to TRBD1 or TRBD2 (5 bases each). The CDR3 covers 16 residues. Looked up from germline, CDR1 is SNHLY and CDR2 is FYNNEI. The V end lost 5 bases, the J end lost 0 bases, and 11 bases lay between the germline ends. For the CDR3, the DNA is TGTGCCAGCAGTTGGGACGGTCACTCTGGGGCCAACGTCCTGACTTTC. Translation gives CASSWDGHSGANVLTF.

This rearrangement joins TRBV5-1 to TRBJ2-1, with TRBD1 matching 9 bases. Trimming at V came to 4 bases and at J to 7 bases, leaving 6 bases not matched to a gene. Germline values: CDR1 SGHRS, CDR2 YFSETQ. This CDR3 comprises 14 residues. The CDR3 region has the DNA TGCGCCAGCAGCCGGGACAGGGACGTTAATGAGCAGTTCTTC. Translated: CASSRDRDVNEQFF. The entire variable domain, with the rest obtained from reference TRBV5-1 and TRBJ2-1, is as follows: KAGVTQTPRYLIKTRGQQVTLSCSPISGHRSVSWYQQTPGQGLQFLFEYFSETQRNKGNFPGRFSGRQFSNSRSEMNVSTLELGDSALYLCASSRDRDVNEQFFGPGTRLTVL.